This TCR beta chain was sequenced in a study of cytomegalovirus exposure and HLA in healthy donors (dated by TCRdb to about 2017). Some background on the complete study: According to an earlier analysis of 587 of the donors, about 179 million T cells yielded 90 million to 140 million unique TCR beta sequences and less than 300 Gb of sequence data. An early release covering about 600 HLA-typed donors comprised about 300 gigabases of sequencing data and 85 million or so unique TCR sequences. The genetic ancestry cluster associated with self-reported Caucasian donors included 65% to 90% of the approximately 400 genotyped donors. The study aimed to test whether signatures of past pathogen exposure could be identified by cataloging public T cell receptors. The T cell repertoires of 666 subjects were profiled by immunosequencing and related to cytomegalovirus serostatus. A separate validation cohort of over 95 different subjects was used in addition to the roughly 640-subject first cohort. The study combined high-throughput TCR immunosequencing, statistical association of individual TCRs with disease status, and machine learning to predict cytomegalovirus infection status. A later analysis re-examined previously published TCR beta repertoires from about 670 donors and added high-resolution HLA genotyping to investigate patterns of TCR occurrence. Rather than using new phenotypic data, the later analysis identified candidate immune exposures from TCR beta sequences and from how often those sequences occurred across donors. An earlier analysis of approximately 640 of the donors applied high-throughput TCR beta sequencing to assess whether each TCR beta V gene segment acted as functional or pseudogenic. Donor age, sex, ethnicity and CMV serostatus were compiled together with the repertoire data. A later genetic analysis used genome-wide SNP genotypes for about 60% of the roughly 670 donors, treating that subset as a discovery cohort. Every repertoire in the discovery cohort had been generated on one and the same sequencing platform. Class I and class II HLA loci were covered by the typing at four-digit resolution. Typing coverage differed by locus: A, B, C, DRB1 and DQB1 were typed in roughly 629-630 donors, DQA1 in approximately 520, DPA1 in some 570, and DPB1 in approximately 450. Because of strong linkage in the cohort, roughly five DR-DQ haplotypes were treated as single units for association and clustering. Across under 500 genotyped donors of the cohort, an average of about 200,000 unique TCR beta nucleotide sequences per donor were sequenced, and roughly 20% of those sequences were non-productive.

In total, approximately 700 healthy bone marrow donors made up the cohort. All cohort members were sampled while nominally healthy, although unrecorded immune exposures were likely present. The donor was CMV seronegative and was included in the group of hundreds of seronegative cohort members. Every donor gave a peripheral blood sample, and the peripheral blood mononuclear cells from that sample were used for TCR beta sequencing. Genomic DNA extraction from the blood cell samples was performed with the Qiagen DNeasy Blood Extraction Kit. As for this clone: What antigen it recognizes has not been identified. No much larger clone exists at a distance of one base, and base qualities are not known.

From the germline V gene (reference sequence), CDR1 is LNHDA and CDR2 is SQIVND. From V the trimming removes 3 bases and from J it removes 4 bases, while the gene matches leave 0 bases of the junction unaccounted for. Reading from cysteine to phenylalanine, the CDR3 counts 14 amino acids. Only the CDR3 DNA stays, 42 bases, in frame from base 1. Preparation of the library involved the immunoSEQ multiplex PCR assay. The multiplex PCR relied on a mix of 60 forward primers for TCR Vbeta segments and 13 reverse primers for TCR Jbeta segments. A multiplex PCR assay on genomic DNA amplified the CDR3 region of rearranged TCR beta genes. Amplified TCR beta libraries were sequenced as 87-base-pair reads on the Illumina HiSeq System. Concerning the study's data processing: A later analysis counted tens of millions of unique TCR beta chains across the 650 to 700 repertoires, and around 12 million of these chains were shared by at least two donors. Raw reads were error-corrected and collapsed into unique sequences by a nearest-neighbor algorithm in which closely related sequences were merged to remove PCR and sequencing errors. To assign V, D and J gene segments, CDR3 sequences were aligned to IMGT reference sequences. For a sequence to be retained, a match of at least six nucleotides was required to both a V gene segment and a J gene segment. A rearrangement was called productive if the CDR3 had no stop codons and remained in frame with V and J, and every other rearrangement was called non-productive. CDR3 was defined according to IMGT convention as the region running from the second conserved V-encoded cysteine to the conserved J-encoded phenylalanine. Sequences without an unambiguous match to a single V gene segment were excluded from the earlier analysis of 587 of the donors. An earlier analysis of just under 600 of the donors called V segments functional above 56.7% productive rearrangements and segregating when the between-donor standard deviation exceeded 5%. A statistical classification framework was built for diagnosing cytomegalovirus status from the catalog of TCR beta chain sequences. In a later analysis, TCR nucleotide sequences were compared against IMGT/GENE-DB human TR gene sequences so that V and J genes could be assigned. A later analysis assigned CDR3 sequences and most-parsimonious VDJ recombination scenarios with the TCRdist pipeline. In a later analysis, each TCR beta chain was defined by its CDR3 amino acid sequence together with its V-gene family, and reads without a unique V-gene family were excluded. To address suspected cross-contamination and a sequencing artifact, a later analysis removed 592 highly shared, low-generation-probability nucleotide sequences. For each public chain, a later analysis derived a clonal expansion index from normalized ranks of inferred template counts within each repertoire. A later analysis computed generation probabilities with a VDJ recombination model fitted to out-of-frame rearrangements, and checked the results against IGoR. In a later analysis, TCR-TCR, TCR-HLA and TCR-CMV co-occurrence was scored with hypergeometric tests, and a repertoire-size bias correction was applied to TCR pairs. False discovery rates were estimated in a later analysis by permuting HLA or CMV assignments 20 times. In a later analysis, co-occurring TCRs were grouped using DBSCAN, with TCRdist sequence similarity added in when clustering inside HLA-allele-positive subsets. Repertoires with fewer than 30,000 or more than 120,000 public chains were left out of co-occurrence clustering, as were roughly five repertoires with anomalous nucleotide sharing. As stored in TCRdb, this immuneACCESS dataset retains in-frame rearrangements with V and J assigned. A fraction of the clones does not appear; measured against another copy, unresolved V genes explain less than half of the discrepancy, and the remainder lacks a known reason. V and J calls and clone size are given by that table; D and trimming were obtained from the DNA. In this sample the table shows roughly 200,000 clones, 80% of which occur a single time. In total, the top ten clones hold roughly 0.7% of the sample.

What the work shows at the level of the full study, not this receptor alone: The 87-base-pair reads could not distinguish some IMGT-functional V segments, including TRBV6-2 and TRBV6-3, so those segments were excluded. Because some donors lacked HLA typing at each locus, the association tests relied only on the typed subset. A further reported finding was that TCR beta sequences accurately predicted the HLA-A and HLA-B alleles for most subjects in the first cohort. A cluster of highly shared sequence variants was judged likely to represent a technical artifact of the sequencing pipeline. The study listed 150 to 200 TCR beta chains as associated with cytomegalovirus. In a later analysis, TCR association rates were found to vary across HLA loci, with the most associated TCRs seen for DRB1 alleles and the fewest for HLA-C alleles. Specific HLA alleles were associated with roughly 16,000 TCR beta sequences at a false discovery rate of 0.05 in a later analysis. Most CMV-associated TCR beta chains appeared to be HLA-restricted in a later analysis, and the HLA associations seemed to be driven largely by CMV exposure. The classifier was reported to diagnose cytomegalovirus status with high specificity and sensitivity in both the original and validation cohorts. In vitro tests confirmed that a few of the cytomegalovirus-associated TCR beta chains recognize cytomegalovirus antigens. CMV serostatus was the only immune exposure information available for the cohort. Because counts were too low, some 17 rarely observed V segments, including chromosome 9 orphons, were left out of the earlier analysis of about 500 of the donors. A later analysis found that HLA-associated TCR beta chains were more clonally expanded and had lower generation probabilities than equally common non-associated chains. Correlated functional status among segregating V segments might be attributable to linkage disequilibrium, but an unknown experimental factor could not be ruled out. According to a later analysis, parvovirus B19, influenza, CMV and Epstein-Barr virus appeared linked to several top co-occurrence clusters. Strong co-occurrence of HLA alleles, especially DR and DQ, made assigning TCR associations to individual alleles difficult. In a later genetic analysis, a missense DCLRE1C variant was associated with V-gene and J-gene trimming of TCR beta chains, and the association was replicated in an independent cohort. This cohort had only TCR beta chains sequenced, and the lack of alpha or paired-chain data limited which features could be detected. The presence/absence analyses assumed that sequencing depth was roughly uniform across donors, and that assumption may not be true. According to the authors, the approach could potentially be generalized to other disease states and immunological phenotypes. Most TCR sequences were observed very rarely across donors, whereas some public TCRs were present in many individuals. In an earlier analysis of fewer than 750 of the donors, most TCR beta V segments were observed in productive rearrangements about 87% or about 30% of the time, broadly matching IMGT annotations. A later genetic analysis reported fewer N-insertions in productive TCRs among donors in an Asian-associated ancestry cluster than the roughly 720-donor mean.

The chain was built from TRBV19 and TRBJ2-3; 11 bases in the junction line up with TRBD2. The specimen sequenced was PBMCs. This receptor was identified in a boy between 5 and 17 years old in good health and CMV-seronegative. The sequence in DNA is TGTGCCAGTAGTATGGGACTAGCGGCAGATACGCAGTATTTT. Its coded protein is CASSMGLAADTQYF.